This T cell receptor (beta chain) was recovered during a study of patients and donors after allogeneic stem cell transplantation. V shed 2 bases and J shed 8 bases, with 15 bases lying between them. The CDR3 consists of 14 residues. Germline V gene lookup returns CDR1 MNHEY and CDR2 SVGAGI. TCRdb re-derived calls from the RT-PCR reads in MiXCR, one entry per CDR3 protein. The sample lists fewer than 15,000 distinct CDR3 sequences, about 25% occurring once. The TCR sequence derives from a human donor who was either an allogeneic HSCT recipient or a stem cell or donor lymphocyte infusion donor (not recorded which). It is not recorded whose cells these are; they may come from a transplant donor. Sequences were obtained from blood, either unsorted or a sorted T cell fraction (not recorded which). The V call is TRBV6-5, the J call TRBJ1-2, with D possibly matching TRBD1 (5 bases). The CDR3, as DNA: TGTGCCAGCAGTTACGTCAGGGAGGTAGCGGGCTACACCTTC. This encodes CASSYVREVAGYTF.